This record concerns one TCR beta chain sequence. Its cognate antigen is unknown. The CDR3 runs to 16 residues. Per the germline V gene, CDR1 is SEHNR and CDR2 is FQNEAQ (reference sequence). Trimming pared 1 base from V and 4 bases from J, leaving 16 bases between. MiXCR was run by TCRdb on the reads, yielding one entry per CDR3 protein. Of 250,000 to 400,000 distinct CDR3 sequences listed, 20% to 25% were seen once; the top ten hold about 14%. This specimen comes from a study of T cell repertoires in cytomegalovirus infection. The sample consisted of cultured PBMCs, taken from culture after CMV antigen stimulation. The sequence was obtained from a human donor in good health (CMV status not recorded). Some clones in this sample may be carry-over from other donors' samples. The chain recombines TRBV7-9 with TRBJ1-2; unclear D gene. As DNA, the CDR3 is TGTGCCAGCAGCTTAGGATCTTGGGGTCTCACCTATGGCTACACCTTC. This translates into CASSLGSWGLTYGYTF.